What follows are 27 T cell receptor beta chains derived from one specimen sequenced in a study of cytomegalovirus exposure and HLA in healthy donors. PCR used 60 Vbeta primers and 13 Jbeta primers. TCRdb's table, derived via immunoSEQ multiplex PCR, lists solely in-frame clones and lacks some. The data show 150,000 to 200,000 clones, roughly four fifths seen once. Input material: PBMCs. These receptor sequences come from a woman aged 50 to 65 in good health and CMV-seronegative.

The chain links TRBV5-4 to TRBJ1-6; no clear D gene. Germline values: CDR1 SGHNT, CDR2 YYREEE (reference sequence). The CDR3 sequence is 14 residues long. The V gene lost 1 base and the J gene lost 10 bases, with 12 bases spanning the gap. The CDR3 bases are TGTGCCAGCAGCTTGTTGGACTCGAGGTCACCCCTCCACTTT. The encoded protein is CASSLLDSRSPLHF. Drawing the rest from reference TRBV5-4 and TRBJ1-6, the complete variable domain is ETGVTQSPTHLIKTRGQQVTLRCSSQSGHNTVSWYQQALGQGPQFIFQYYREEENGRGNFPPRFSGLQFPNYSSELNVNALELDDSALYLCASSLLDSRSPLHFGNGTRLTVT.

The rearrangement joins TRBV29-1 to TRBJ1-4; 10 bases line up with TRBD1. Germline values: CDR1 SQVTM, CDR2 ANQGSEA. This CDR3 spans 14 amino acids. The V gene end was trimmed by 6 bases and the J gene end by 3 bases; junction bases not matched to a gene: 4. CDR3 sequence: CSVRGTGANEKLFF. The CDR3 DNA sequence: TGCAGCGTCAGAGGGACAGGGGCTAATGAAAAACTGTTTTTT. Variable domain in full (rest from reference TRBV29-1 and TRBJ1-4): SAVISQKPSRDICQRGTSLTIQCQVDSQVTMMFWYRQQPGQSLTLIATANQGSEATYESGFVIDKFPISRPNLTFSTLTVSNMSPEDSSIYLCSVRGTGANEKLFFGSGTQLSVL.

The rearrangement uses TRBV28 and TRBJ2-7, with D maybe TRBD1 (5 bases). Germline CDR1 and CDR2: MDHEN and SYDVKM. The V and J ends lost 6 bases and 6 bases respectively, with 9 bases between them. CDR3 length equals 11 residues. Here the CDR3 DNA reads TGTGCCAGCAGCCCAGGGTCCGAGCAGTACTTC. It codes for CASSPGSEQYF.

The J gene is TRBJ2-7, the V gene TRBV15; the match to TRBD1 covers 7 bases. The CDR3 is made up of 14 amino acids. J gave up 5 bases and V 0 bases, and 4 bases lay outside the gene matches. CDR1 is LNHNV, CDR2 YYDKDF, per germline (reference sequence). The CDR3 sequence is CATSRERGHNEQYF. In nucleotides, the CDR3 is TGTGCCACCAGCAGAGAAAGGGGGCATAACGAGCAGTACTTC.

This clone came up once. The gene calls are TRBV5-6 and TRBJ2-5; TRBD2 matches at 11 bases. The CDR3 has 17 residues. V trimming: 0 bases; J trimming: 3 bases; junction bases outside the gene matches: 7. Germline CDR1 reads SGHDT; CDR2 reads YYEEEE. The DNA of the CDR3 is TGTGCCAGCAGCTTGGGAGGTACTAGCGGGAGTAAAGAGACCCAGTACTTC. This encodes CASSLGGTSGSKETQYF.

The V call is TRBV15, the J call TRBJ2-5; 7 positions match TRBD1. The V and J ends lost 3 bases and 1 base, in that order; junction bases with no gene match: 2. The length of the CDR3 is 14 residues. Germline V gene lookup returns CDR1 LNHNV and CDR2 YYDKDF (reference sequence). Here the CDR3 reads CATSSGQVQETQYF. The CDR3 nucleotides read TGTGCCACCAGCAGTGGACAGGTCCAAGAGACCCAGTACTTC.

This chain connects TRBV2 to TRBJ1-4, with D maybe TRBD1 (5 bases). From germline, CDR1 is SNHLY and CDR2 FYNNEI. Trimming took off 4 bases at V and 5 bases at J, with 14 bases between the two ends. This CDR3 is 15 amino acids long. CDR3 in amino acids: CASSGGRGPNEKLFF. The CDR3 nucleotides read TGTGCCAGCAGTGGAGGGAGGGGCCCAAATGAAAAACTGTTTTTT.

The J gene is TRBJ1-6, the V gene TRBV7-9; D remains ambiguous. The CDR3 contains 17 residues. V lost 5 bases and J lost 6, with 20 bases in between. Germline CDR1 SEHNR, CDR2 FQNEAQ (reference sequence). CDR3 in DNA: TGTGCCAGCAGCGCGTGGCGCGGTATGCGGTTTAATTCACCCCTCCACTTT. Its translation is CASSAWRGMRFNSPLHF.

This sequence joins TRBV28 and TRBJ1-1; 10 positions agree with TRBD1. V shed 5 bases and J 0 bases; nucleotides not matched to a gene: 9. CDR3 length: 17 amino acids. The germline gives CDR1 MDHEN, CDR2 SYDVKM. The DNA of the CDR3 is TGTGCCAGCAGTCCAAGCCGGGACAGGGGAATGAACACTGAAGCTTTCTTT. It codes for CASSPSRDRGMNTEAFF.

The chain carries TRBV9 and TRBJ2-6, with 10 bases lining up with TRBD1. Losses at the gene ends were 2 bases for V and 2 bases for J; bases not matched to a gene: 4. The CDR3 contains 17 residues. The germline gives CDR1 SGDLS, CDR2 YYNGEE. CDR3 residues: CASSVTGGVTGANVLTF. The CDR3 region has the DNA TGTGCCAGCAGCGTGACAGGGGGCGTTACTGGGGCCAACGTCCTGACTTTC.

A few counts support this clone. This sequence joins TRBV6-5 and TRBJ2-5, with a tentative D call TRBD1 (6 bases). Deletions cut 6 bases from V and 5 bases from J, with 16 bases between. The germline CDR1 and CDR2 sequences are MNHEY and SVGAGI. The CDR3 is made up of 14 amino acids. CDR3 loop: CASRGDQRGETQYF. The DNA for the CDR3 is TGTGCCAGCAGGGGGGACCAGAGGGGGGAGACCCAGTACTTC.

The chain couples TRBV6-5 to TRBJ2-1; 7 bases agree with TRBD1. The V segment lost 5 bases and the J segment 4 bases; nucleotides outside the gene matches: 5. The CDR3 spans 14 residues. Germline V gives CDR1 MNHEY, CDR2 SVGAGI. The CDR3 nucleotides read TGTGCCAGCAGTACGCAGGGGGTTTACAATGAGCAGTTCTTC. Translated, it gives CASSTQGVYNEQFF.

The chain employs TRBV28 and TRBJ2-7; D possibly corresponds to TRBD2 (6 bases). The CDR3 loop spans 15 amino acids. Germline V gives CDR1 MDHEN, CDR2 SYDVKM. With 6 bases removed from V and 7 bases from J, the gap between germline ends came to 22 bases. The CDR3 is CASSPGEGETKEQYF. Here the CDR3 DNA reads TGTGCCAGCAGCCCGGGAGAGGGAGAGACGAAAGAGCAGTACTTC.

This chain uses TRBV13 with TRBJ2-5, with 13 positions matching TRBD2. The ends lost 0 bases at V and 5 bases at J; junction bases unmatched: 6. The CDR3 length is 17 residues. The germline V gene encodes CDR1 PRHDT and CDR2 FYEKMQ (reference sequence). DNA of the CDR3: TGTGCCAGCAGCTTAGGACTAGCGGGAGGGATCTTCGAGACCCAGTACTTC. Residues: CASSLGLAGGIFETQYF.

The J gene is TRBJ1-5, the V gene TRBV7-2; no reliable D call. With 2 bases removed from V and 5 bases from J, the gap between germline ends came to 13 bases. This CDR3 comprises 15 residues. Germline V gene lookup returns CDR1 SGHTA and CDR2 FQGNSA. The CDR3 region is CASSLLNGGDQPQHF. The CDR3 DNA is TGTGCCAGCAGCTTACTGAACGGCGGCGATCAGCCCCAGCATTTT.

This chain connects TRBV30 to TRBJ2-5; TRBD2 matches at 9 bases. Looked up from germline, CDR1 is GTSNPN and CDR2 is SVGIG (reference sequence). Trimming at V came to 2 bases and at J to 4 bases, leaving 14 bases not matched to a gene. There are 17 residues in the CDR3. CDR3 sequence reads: CAWSLPVSGRYSETQYF. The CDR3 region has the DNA TGTGCCTGGAGTCTCCCGGTAAGCGGGAGGTATTCAGAGACCCAGTACTTC.

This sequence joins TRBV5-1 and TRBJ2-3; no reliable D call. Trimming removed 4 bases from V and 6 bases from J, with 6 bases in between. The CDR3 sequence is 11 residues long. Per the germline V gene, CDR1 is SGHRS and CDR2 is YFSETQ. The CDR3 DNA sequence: TGCGCCAGCAGCATCCAGGATACGCAGTATTTT. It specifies CASSIQDTQYF.

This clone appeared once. The CDR3 sequence is CASSAQEGRRSGELFF. In nucleotides, the CDR3 is TGTGCCAGCAGCGCCCAGGAGGGTAGGAGGTCCGGGGAGCTGTTTTTT. The J gene is TRBJ2-2, the V gene TRBV11-2; weak D call: TRBD2 (6 bases). Germline V CDR1 and CDR2: SGHAT, FQNNGV. This CDR3 region has 16 residues. Trimming pared 5 bases from V and 6 bases from J, leaving 19 bases between.

Here the CDR3 DNA reads TGTGCCAGCACCTTCAGGGCAGGGGGATACGAGCAGTACTTC. As protein: CASTFRAGGYEQYF. This rearrangement joins TRBV28 to TRBJ2-7; 7 bases are shared with TRBD1. V gave up 7 bases and J gave up 4 bases; unmatched junction bases: 10. Germline assignment: CDR1 MDHEN and CDR2 SYDVKM. This CDR3 has 14 residues.

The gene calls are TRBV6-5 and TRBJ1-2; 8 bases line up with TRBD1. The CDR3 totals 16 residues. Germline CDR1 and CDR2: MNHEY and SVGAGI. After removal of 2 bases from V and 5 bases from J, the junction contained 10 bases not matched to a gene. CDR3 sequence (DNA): TGTGCCAGCAGTTACGCTTCAACGGGACAGGTTTATGGCTACACCTTC. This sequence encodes CASSYASTGQVYGYTF.

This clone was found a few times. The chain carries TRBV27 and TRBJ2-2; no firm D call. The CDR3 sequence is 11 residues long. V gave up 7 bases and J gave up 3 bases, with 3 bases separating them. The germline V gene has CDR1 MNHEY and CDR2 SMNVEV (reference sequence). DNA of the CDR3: TGTGCCAGCACCGACACCGGGGAGCTGTTTTTT. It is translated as CASTDTGELFF.

The CDR3 DNA is TGTGCCAGCAGGATGACAGGGGGCAGTGAGACCCAGTACTTC. This sequence encodes CASRMTGGSETQYF. This chain uses TRBV2 with TRBJ2-5; 10 bases fit TRBD1. The length of the CDR3 is 14 residues. Losses at the gene ends were 6 bases for V and 5 bases for J; bases not matched to a gene: 6. Germline V CDR1 and CDR2: SNHLY, FYNNEI.

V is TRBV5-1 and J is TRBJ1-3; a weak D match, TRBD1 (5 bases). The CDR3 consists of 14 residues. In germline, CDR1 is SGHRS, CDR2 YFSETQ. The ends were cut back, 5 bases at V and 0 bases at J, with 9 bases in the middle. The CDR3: CASSGASSGNTIYF. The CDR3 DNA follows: TGCGCCAGCAGTGGGGCCAGCTCTGGAAACACCATATATTTT.

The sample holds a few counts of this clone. CDR3 residues: CASSPLVEGDSPLHF. CDR3 DNA: TGTGCCAGTAGCCCGCTGGTAGAGGGAGATTCACCCCTCCACTTT. V gene TRBV19 combines with J gene TRBJ1-6; D unclear. V gave up 6 bases and J gave up 8 bases, with 17 bases separating them. Germline lookup yields CDR1 LNHDA and CDR2 SQIVND (reference sequence). The CDR3 runs 15 residues.

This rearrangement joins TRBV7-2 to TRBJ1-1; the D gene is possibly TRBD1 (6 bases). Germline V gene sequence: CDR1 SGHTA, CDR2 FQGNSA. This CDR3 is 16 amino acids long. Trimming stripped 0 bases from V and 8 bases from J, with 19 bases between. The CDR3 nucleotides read TGTGCCAGCAGCTTAGCGCCTCCCCTCACAGGGCAGGAAGCTTTCTTT. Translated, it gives CASSLAPPLTGQEAFF.

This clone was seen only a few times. This chain's CDR3 is CASSSGTGIYGYTF. The CDR3 DNA follows: TGCGCCAGCAGCTCCGGGACAGGGATATATGGCTACACCTTC. V is TRBV5-1 and J is TRBJ1-2; 9 bases align to TRBD1. CDR1 SGHRS and CDR2 YFSETQ come from the germline V gene. With 3 bases clipped from V and 5 bases from J, the junction kept 5 bases outside the gene matches. CDR3 size: 14 residues.

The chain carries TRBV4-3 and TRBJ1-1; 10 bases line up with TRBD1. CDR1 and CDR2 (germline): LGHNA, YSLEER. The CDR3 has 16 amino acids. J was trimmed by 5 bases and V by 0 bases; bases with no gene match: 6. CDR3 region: CASSQEPRGQGTEAFF. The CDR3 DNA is TGCGCCAGCAGCCAAGAACCCCGGGGACAGGGGACTGAAGCTTTCTTT.